This paragraph reports one T cell receptor (beta chain). These data come from a study of control samples from healthy donors and cancer patients. The germline V gene has CDR1 SNHLY and CDR2 FYNNEI. This CDR3 region has 13 residues. Trimming cost V 6 bases and J 4 bases, with 12 bases left between them. Libraries were prepared by immunoSEQ multiplex PCR; TCRdb keeps only in-frame clonotypes and omits some of them. Among about 120,000 clones, over 85% were seen once, and the ten largest hold around 6%. V and J are TRBV2 and TRBJ1-2; no clear D. The origin of this receptor is a man younger than 35 in good health. Sample: blood. For the CDR3, the DNA is TGTGCCAGCAGGGGAGAACAGATCTATGGCTACACCTTC. It codes for CASRGEQIYGYTF. Full variable domain (missing parts from reference TRBV2 and TRBJ1-2): EPEVTQTPSHQVTQMGQEVILRCVPISNHLYFYWYRQILGQKVEFLVSFYNNEISEKSEIFDDQFSVERPDGSNFTLKIRSTKLEDSAMYFCASRGEQIYGYTFGSGTRLTVV.